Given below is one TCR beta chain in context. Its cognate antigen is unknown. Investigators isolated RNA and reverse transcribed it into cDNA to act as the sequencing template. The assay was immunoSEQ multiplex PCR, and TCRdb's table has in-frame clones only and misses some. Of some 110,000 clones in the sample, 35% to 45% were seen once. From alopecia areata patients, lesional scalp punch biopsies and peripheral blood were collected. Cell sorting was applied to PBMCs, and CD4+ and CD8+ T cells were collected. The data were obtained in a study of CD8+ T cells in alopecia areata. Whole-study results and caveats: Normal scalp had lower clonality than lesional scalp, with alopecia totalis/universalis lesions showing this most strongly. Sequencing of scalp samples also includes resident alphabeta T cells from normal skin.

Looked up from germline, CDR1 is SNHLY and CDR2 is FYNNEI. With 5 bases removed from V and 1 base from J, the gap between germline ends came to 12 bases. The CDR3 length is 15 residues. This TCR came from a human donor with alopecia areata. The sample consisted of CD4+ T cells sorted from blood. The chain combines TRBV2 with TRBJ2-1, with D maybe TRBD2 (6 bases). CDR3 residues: CASSTRERSYNEQFF. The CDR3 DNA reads TGTGCCAGCAGTACCCGGGAGAGGTCCTACAATGAGCAGTTCTTC.